This T cell receptor (beta chain) was observed in a study of identical twins. Study findings and constraints: Not following the same donors, the study drew its conclusions from cross-sectional statistical analysis. Twins shared out-of-frame alpha sequences with excess low generation probability.

This clonotype was seen a few times. Its antigen is unknown. Template switching, a step in the protocol, added a universal primer site, and cDNA carried unique molecular identifiers. Via MiXCR, TCRdb re-called the 5' RACE reads, giving one row per CDR3 protein. The table includes hundreds of thousands of distinct CDR3 sequences, roughly an eighth detected once. This sample was also put to use in a study of yellow fever vaccine responses in identical twins. Turning to that study: Reportedly, the response of twins' T cells to the vaccine seemed partly convergent, partly personalized.

The source is a woman between 18 and 30 years old in good health. The sequenced material came from PBMCs.

The CDR3 region has the DNA TGCGCCAGCAGCCAACCTTTCGGCTCTAATGAAAAACTGTTTTTT. Encoded protein: CASSQPFGSNEKLFF. The chain joins TRBV4-1 to TRBJ1-4; D is unclear. CDR1 and CDR2 (germline): MGHRA, YSYEKL. Trimming left V 2 bases short and J 3 bases short, with 10 bases between. The CDR3 runs 15 residues.